The 4 T cell receptor beta chains presented below share a single source sample, sequenced in a study of shared clonotypes between healthy human individuals. Terminally differentiated effector memory CD45RA+ cells were excluded from the naive CD8 cells, which were CD45RO-negative and positively selected for CCR7. TCRdb keeps only in-frame clones here, not all; method: immunoSEQ multiplex PCR. The repertoire holds hundreds of thousands of clones, with 95% to 96% as singletons. What was sequenced was naive CD8+ T cells sorted from blood. These TCRs come from a woman in her twenties or thirties in good health.

V and J are TRBV7-9 and TRBJ2-1; D might be TRBD2 (6 bases). The V end was cut by 2 bases, the J end by 9 bases, with 17 bases between. Germline CDR1 reads SEHNR; CDR2 reads FQNEAQ (reference sequence). The CDR3 spans 15 residues. CDR3 sequence reads: CASSLTAERRGEQFF. The DNA of the CDR3 is TGTGCCAGCAGCTTAACGGCGGAGCGGAGGGGTGAGCAGTTCTTC.

The chain carries TRBV28 and TRBJ1-4; D unresolved. The CDR3 length is 15 residues. CDR1 and CDR2 (germline): MDHEN, SYDVKM. V was cut by 6 bases and J by 6 bases, with 17 bases left in between. The CDR3, as DNA: TGTGCCAGCAGCGGAAGAGGGTCTGCCCATGAAAAACTGTTTTTT. Translated: CASSGRGSAHEKLFF.

The chain is built from TRBV28 and TRBJ2-1; the match to TRBD2 covers 8 bases. Germline values: CDR1 MDHEN, CDR2 SYDVKM. V was clipped by 5 bases and J by 6 bases; unmatched bases: 6. This CDR3 comprises 14 residues. CDR3 residues: CASSPRTSINEQFF. CDR3 sequence (DNA): TGTGCCAGCAGTCCCAGGACTAGCATCAATGAGCAGTTCTTC.

The gene calls are TRBV11-2 and TRBJ2-1; D gene uncertain. Deletions cut 0 bases from V and 0 bases from J, with 12 bases between. The length of the CDR3 is 17 residues. Germline CDR1 SGHAT, CDR2 FQNNGV. CDR3 loop: CASSLDVSRSSYNEQFF. CDR3 in DNA: TGTGCCAGCAGCTTAGATGTGAGCAGGAGCTCCTACAATGAGCAGTTCTTC.